The source of this T cell receptor beta chain is a study of shared clonotypes between healthy human individuals. The study's findings and limits: Across a few donors, naive CD4 shared roughly 5%, naive CD8 approximately 3.5%, memory CD4 roughly 2.2%, memory CD8 under 0.5%.

The naive CD8 subset, CD45RO-negative cells positively selected for CCR7, excluded terminally differentiated effector memory CD45RA+ cells. Within Nashville, Tennessee resided all donors, each a Caucasian adult. Note on this clone: Its antigen is currently unknown.

Replicate PCRs for sorted subsets used roughly 200 ng DNA; this equaled 33,000 or so T cell genomes. Original data processing: Filtering differed since immunoSEQ provided only junctions, with no quality scores. The method was immunoSEQ multiplex PCR; TCRdb's version includes in-frame clones alone and lacks a portion of them. The V and J calls and the clone size are those of that table, but D and trimming were determined from the DNA. Among about 2.1 million clones, more than 85% were seen once, and the ten largest hold around 1.7%. The V gene's germline CDR1 is MNHEY and CDR2 SMNVEV (reference sequence). The CDR3 is made up of 13 amino acids. Trimming left V 5 bases short and J 6 bases short, with 12 bases between.

Sequencing input: naive CD8+ T cells from PBMCs. The sequence derives from a man aged 18 to 29 in good health. Some clones in this sample may be carry-over from other donors' samples. The chain has TRBV27 and TRBJ2-3; D uncertain. CDR3 residues: CASSPSGADTQYF. The CDR3 bases are TGTGCCAGCAGTCCCTCGGGTGCCGATACGCAGTATTTT.